This T cell receptor (beta chain) was sequenced in a study of T cell clonotyping in hematopoietic cell transplantation. General study points: Few recipient clonotypes overlapped donors; over 97% were de novo at given depth. After transplant, recipient diversity fell while pathologically expanded clonotypes grew through day 180. Higher Inverse Simpson Index values in graft donor and pretransplant recipient predicted broader posttransplant TCR diversity. CD4 and CD8 repertoire contributions could not be separated without sorting.

With regard to this clone: Its specificity is unknown.

Time point of the sample: recipient sample about 28 days before transplant, after cytoreduction. This CDR3 is 14 amino acids long. The V gene lost 0 bases and the J gene lost 0 bases, with 6 bases spanning the gap. The germline gives CDR1 SGDLS, CDR2 YYNGEE. Libraries were prepared by immunoSEQ multiplex PCR; TCRdb keeps only in-frame clonotypes and omits some of them. The table lists 25,000 to 30,000 clones, more than 70% of them singletons, with roughly 1.8% in the top ten. V gene TRBV9 combines with J gene TRBJ1-2; D is undetermined. The material was peripheral blood mononuclear cells, obtained before stem cell transplant. The sequence derives from a man between 35 and 55 years old with acute myeloid leukemia. Some clones in this sample may be carry-over from other donors' samples. Here the CDR3 DNA reads TGTGCCAGCAGCGTAGATCTAGCTAACTATGGCTACACCTTC. Protein sequence: CASSVDLANYGYTF.